Listed here are 26 T cell receptor beta chains from one sample, sequenced in a study of shared clonotypes between healthy human individuals. Sequenced by immunoSEQ multiplex PCR; TCRdb stores in-frame clones only, minus some. The sample lists hundreds of thousands of clones; roughly 73% were seen once. Material for sequencing was memory CD4+ T cells sorted from blood. The subset was: CD45RA-negative fraction. These receptors all stem from a woman aged 30 to 39 in good health.

CDR3 loop: CASSPLSGAYEQYF. Written as DNA, the CDR3 is TGTGCCAGCAGCCCTCTATCCGGGGCCTACGAGCAGTACTTC. V usage is TRBV7-9 and J usage is TRBJ2-7; D might be TRBD2 (5 bases). Germline V CDR1 and CDR2: SEHNR, FQNEAQ (reference sequence). The CDR3 spans 14 residues. V was clipped by 5 bases and J by 2 bases, with 13 bases between them.

The J gene is TRBJ1-1, the V gene TRBV13; no clear D gene. V gave up 5 bases and J gave up 1 base, with 14 bases separating them. This CDR3 region has 15 residues. From germline, CDR1 is PRHDT and CDR2 FYEKMQ (reference sequence). CDR3 amino acids: CASSRVGSPNTEAFF. The CDR3 DNA sequence: TGTGCCAGCAGCCGGGTCGGGAGTCCGAACACTGAAGCTTTCTTT. Looking up the rest from reference TRBV13 and TRBJ1-1 gives the full variable domain: AAGVIQSPRHLIKEKRETATLKCYPIPRHDTVYWYQQGPGQDPQFLISFYEKMQSDKGSIPDRFSAQQFSDYHSELNMSSLELGDSALYFCASSRVGSPNTEAFFGQGTRLTVV.

The chain employs TRBV5-1 and TRBJ2-1; the D gene is possibly TRBD2 (6 bases). V dropped 4 bases and J dropped 5 bases, with 22 bases sitting between them. This CDR3 spans 17 amino acids. Per germline, CDR1 SGHRS and CDR2 YFSETQ. The CDR3: CASSPRTPGTSNNEQFF. The CDR3 DNA is TGCGCCAGCAGCCCTAGGACTCCGGGGACTTCAAACAATGAGCAGTTCTTC. Using reference TRBV5-1 and TRBJ2-1 for the parts outside the CDR3, the full variable domain is KAGVTQTPRYLIKTRGQQVTLSCSPISGHRSVSWYQQTPGQGLQFLFEYFSETQRNKGNFPGRFSGRQFSNSRSEMNVSTLELGDSALYLCASSPRTPGTSNNEQFFGPGTRLTVL.

CDR3 DNA: TGTGCCAGCAGCTTAGACAGGGGGCGAGGTGGCTACACCTTC. It codes for CASSLDRGRGGYTF. The V and J genes are TRBV7-6 and TRBJ1-2, with TRBD1 matching over 9 bases. The V gene's germline CDR1 is SGHVS and CDR2 FNYEAQ. The CDR3 runs 14 residues. With V trimmed by 1 base and J by 7 bases, 4 bases remained unmatched.

The J gene is TRBJ2-1, the V gene TRBV7-6, with TRBD2 matching 9 bases. V gave up 5 bases and J gave up 7 bases; unmatched junction bases: 6. The CDR3 runs 14 residues. CDR1 is SGHVS and CDR2 is FNYEAQ in the germline V gene. The CDR3 here is CASSKASGANEQFF. The CDR3 DNA reads TGTGCCAGCAGCAAAGCTAGCGGGGCTAATGAGCAGTTCTTC.

The genes are TRBV27 and TRBJ2-1; 7 positions match TRBD2. After removal of 2 bases from V and 7 bases from J, the junction contained 8 bases not matched to a gene. CDR3 length: 15 amino acids. Germline lookup yields CDR1 MNHEY and CDR2 SMNVEV (reference sequence). The CDR3 loop is CASSLPGGGRNEQFF. The CDR3 DNA reads TGTGCCAGCAGTTTACCGGGAGGAGGTCGGAATGAGCAGTTCTTC.

The chain carries TRBV7-2 and TRBJ1-2; TRBD1 is a possible D gene (6 bases). This CDR3 is built from 14 residues. In germline, CDR1 is SGHTA, CDR2 FQGNSA. V was cut by 1 base and J by 2 bases, with 8 bases left in between. In DNA, the CDR3 is TGTGCCAGCAGCTTAGTTCAGGGGAACTATGGCTACACCTTC. This translates into CASSLVQGNYGYTF.

The chain carries TRBV10-1 and TRBJ2-2; 9 bases agree with TRBD1. The length of the CDR3 is 15 residues. The V and J ends lost 4 bases and 1 base, in that order; junction bases with no gene match: 1. CDR1 WNHNN and CDR2 SYGVQD come from the germline V gene (reference sequence). The CDR3 loop is CASSVGQGNTGELFF. The CDR3 bases are TGCGCCAGCAGTGTGGGACAGGGGAACACCGGGGAGCTGTTTTTT.

V gene TRBV7-2 combines with J gene TRBJ1-6; 7 positions match TRBD1. V shed 3 bases and J 5 bases; nucleotides not matched to a gene: 4. CDR1 and CDR2 (germline): SGHTA, FQGNSA. CDR3 length: 15 amino acids. CDR3 protein: CASSLGDRNNSPLHF. The CDR3, as DNA: TGTGCCAGCAGCTTGGGGGACAGAAATAATTCACCCCTCCACTTT.

This chain joins TRBV27 and TRBJ1-5; D uncertain. The CDR3 totals 15 residues. Germline assignment: CDR1 MNHEY and CDR2 SMNVEV (reference sequence). V was shortened by 5 bases and J by 4 bases, with 15 bases between the two germline ends. CDR3 sequence (DNA): TGTGCCAGCAGTCCAACACTATCCGTGAATCAGCCCCAGCATTTT. Its protein product is CASSPTLSVNQPQHF.

V and J are TRBV5-1 and TRBJ2-3; 11 positions agree with TRBD2. Germline lookup yields CDR1 SGHRS and CDR2 YFSETQ. The CDR3 length is 16 residues. The V and J ends lost 4 bases and 2 bases, in that order; junction bases with no gene match: 6. The CDR3 protein is CASSIIAGGDTDTQYF. In nucleotides, the CDR3 is TGCGCCAGCAGCATCATAGCGGGAGGGGACACAGATACGCAGTATTTT.

This chain joins TRBV7-2 and TRBJ1-4; D is undetermined. The V end lost 3 bases, the J end lost 5 bases, and 7 bases lay between the germline ends. The V gene's germline CDR1 is SGHTA and CDR2 FQGNSA. The CDR3 is 13 residues long. CDR3 region: CASSFYINEKLFF. Here the CDR3 DNA reads TGTGCCAGCAGCTTTTACATAAATGAAAAACTGTTTTTT.

The chain couples TRBV29-1 to TRBJ1-2, with TRBD1 identical over 7 bases. V lost 5 bases to trimming and J lost 5 bases; unmatched junction nucleotides: 11. CDR1 SQVTM and CDR2 ANQGSEA come from the germline V gene. This CDR3 comprises 14 residues. DNA of the CDR3: TGCAGCGTTATCCGACAGGGCCTTCTATATGGCTACACCTTC. Amino acids: CSVIRQGLLYGYTF. Combining the CDR3 with reference TRBV29-1 and TRBJ1-2 gives the whole variable domain SAVISQKPSRDICQRGTSLTIQCQVDSQVTMMFWYRQQPGQSLTLIATANQGSEATYESGFVIDKFPISRPNLTFSTLTVSNMSPEDSSIYLCSVIRQGLLYGYTFGSGTRLTVV.

A word on this clone: This same CDR3 is encoded by further DNA sequences in the sample. The gene calls are TRBV28 and TRBJ2-2; perhaps TRBD1 as D (5 bases). There are 14 residues in the CDR3. Trimming removed 6 bases at V and 0 bases at J, with 8 bases between. Germline-derived CDR1 and CDR2 are MDHEN and SYDVKM. The CDR3 nucleotides read TGTGCCAGCAGGGGGCAAGCGAACACCGGGGAGCTGTTTTTT. It is translated as CASRGQANTGELFF.

The rearrangement links TRBV30 to TRBJ2-3; the D gene is possibly TRBD2 (5 bases). The CDR3 is 15 amino acids. Germline V gene lookup returns CDR1 GTSNPN and CDR2 SVGIG (reference sequence). V lost 0 bases to trimming and J lost 4 bases, with 14 bases between them. The CDR3 coding sequence is TGTGCCTGGAGTGTATCCAGCGGAGCCGCAGATACGCAGTATTTT. It encodes CAWSVSSGAADTQYF.

This clone was seen a single time. The V and J genes are TRBV27 and TRBJ2-7, with 11 bases fitting TRBD2. Germline trimming cut 5 bases from V and 7 bases from J; bases unmatched to any gene: 13. This CDR3 is built from 16 residues. Germline assignment: CDR1 MNHEY and CDR2 SMNVEV (reference sequence). CDR3 protein: CASSGLAGGRAGEQYF. In DNA, the CDR3 is TGTGCCAGCAGTGGGCTAGCGGGAGGACGGGCAGGGGAGCAGTACTTC.

CDR3 nucleotides: TGTGCCAGCAAATGGAGCGGGAGGGGGGGCTCCTACGAGCAGTACTTC. Protein product: CASKWSGRGGSYEQYF. This chain uses TRBV28 with TRBJ2-7, with 10 bases matching TRBD2. This CDR3 is built from 16 residues. J was trimmed by 0 bases and V by 7 bases; bases with no gene match: 9. The germline V gene has CDR1 MDHEN and CDR2 SYDVKM.

The chain employs TRBV6-6 and TRBJ1-2; D gene unclear. Germline CDR1 MNHNY, CDR2 SVGAGI (reference sequence). CDR3 length equals 14 residues. V was trimmed by 7 bases and J by 8 bases, leaving 20 bases between them. The CDR3 spells CASTRGEDTMGYTF. CDR3 in DNA: TGTGCCAGCACCAGAGGAGAGGATACTATGGGCTACACCTTC.

This rearrangement joins TRBV2 to TRBJ1-4; D remains unclear. This CDR3 region has 13 residues. Trimming left V 6 bases short and J 7 bases short, with 12 bases between. Germline CDR1 and CDR2: SNHLY and FYNNEI. CDR3 sequence: CASSPNLGEKLFF. The CDR3 DNA sequence: TGTGCCAGCAGCCCCAACCTTGGTGAAAAACTGTTTTTT.

The chain uses TRBV7-2 and TRBJ2-3, with 11 bases lining up with TRBD2. Germline loops: CDR1 SGHTA, CDR2 FQGNSA. There are 16 residues in the CDR3. J lost 3 bases, V lost 5 bases, and 7 bases had no gene match. DNA for the CDR3: TGTGCCAGCAGCCCGCGACTAGCGGGAATGACAGATACGCAGTATTTT. Translating it yields CASSPRLAGMTDTQYF. Full variable domain (outside the CDR3, taken from reference TRBV7-2 and TRBJ2-3): GAGVSQSPSNKVTEKGKDVELRCDPISGHTALYWYRQSLGQGLEFLIYFQGNSAPDKSGLPSDRFSAERTGGSVSTLTIQRTQQEDSAVYLCASSPRLAGMTDTQYFGPGTRLTVL.

The V and J genes are TRBV28 and TRBJ1-1, with unresolved D. The CDR3 covers 14 residues. Germline assignment: CDR1 MDHEN and CDR2 SYDVKM. Between the trimmed V and J ends, which lost 7 bases and 4 bases, there was a span of 16 bases. The DNA of the CDR3 is TGTGCCAGCACCGAAAGTGTAGAGCTCACTGAAGCTTTCTTT. Its translation is CASTESVELTEAFF.

V is TRBV11-2 and J is TRBJ2-2; D perhaps matches TRBD1 (5 bases). V gave up 3 bases and J gave up 3 bases, with 5 bases separating them. Germline lookup yields CDR1 SGHAT and CDR2 FQNNGV. The CDR3 totals 13 residues. The CDR3 nucleotides are TGTGCCAGCAGCTTCAGGGACACCGGGGAGCTGTTTTTT. This codes for CASSFRDTGELFF.

Only a few counts were recorded for this clone. This chain connects TRBV2 to TRBJ2-1, with a possible D match to TRBD1 (6 bases). V lost 5 bases and J 5 bases, leaving 13 bases between the germline ends. Germline V CDR1 and CDR2: SNHLY, FYNNEI. The CDR3 loop spans 14 amino acids. The CDR3 region has the DNA TGTGCCAGCAGTACCCCATCAGGGGACAATGAGCAGTTCTTC. Amino acid sequence: CASSTPSGDNEQFF.

The chain joins TRBV29-1 to TRBJ2-3; D unclear. CDR1 is SQVTM and CDR2 is ANQGSEA in the germline V gene. V was shortened by 2 bases and J by 8 bases, with 14 bases between the two germline ends. The CDR3 has 13 residues. CDR3 protein: CSVELTRPSTQYF. The CDR3 nucleotides are TGCAGCGTTGAATTAACCAGGCCAAGTACGCAGTATTTT.

This clone was counted once. The chain couples TRBV19 to TRBJ1-1; D possibly corresponds to TRBD1 (5 bases). CDR1 and CDR2 (germline): LNHDA, SQIVND (reference sequence). Trimming removed 5 bases from V and 1 base from J, with 8 bases in between. CDR3 length equals 13 residues. The CDR3 loop reads CASSGDRNTEAFF. The CDR3 DNA reads as TGTGCCAGTAGTGGAGACAGGAACACTGAAGCTTTCTTT.

This sequence joins TRBV18 and TRBJ2-1; 10 bases are shared with TRBD2. This CDR3 spans 16 amino acids. From germline, CDR1 is KGHSH and CDR2 LQKENI. The J segment lost 9 bases and the V segment lost 3 bases, leaving 11 bases of the junction unmatched. The CDR3 spells CASSPGGLAGDSEQFF. In nucleotides, the CDR3 is TGTGCCAGCTCACCGGGTGGGCTAGCGGGAGATAGTGAGCAGTTCTTC.